Listed below are T cell receptor beta chains from one sample, sequenced in a study of cytomegalovirus exposure and HLA in healthy donors. TCRdb keeps only in-frame clones here, not all; method: immunoSEQ multiplex PCR. The sample shows fewer than 200,000 clones, roughly 88% of them seen only once. Material for sequencing was PBMCs. These receptors were collected from a girl between 2 and 10 years old in good health and CMV-seropositive. Each CDR3 is given with its conserved first and last residue. A D gene is named only where the DNA matches it firmly. A clone size is listed for some rows: how often the clone was seen (once, few, many), or a class if it is expanded.

j_call	d_call	clone_size	v_call	cdr3_aa	cdr3_nt
TRBJ1-1	TRBD1	few	TRBV5-6	CASNPNTGGNTEAFF	TGTGCCAGCAACCCTAACACAGGGGGCAACACTGAAGCTTTCTTT
TRBJ1-1	-	-	TRBV19	CASGGYMNTEAFF	TGTGCCAGCGGAGGATACATGAACACTGAAGCTTTCTTT
TRBJ1-6	TRBD1	once	TRBV28	CASRGQLNSPLHF	TGTGCCAGCAGGGGACAGCTTAATTCACCCCTCCACTTT
TRBJ1-5	-	-	TRBV27	CASSLRGLRQPQHF	TGTGCCAGCAGTTTAAGAGGGTTGAGACAGCCCCAGCATTTT
TRBJ2-3	TRBD2	-	TRBV4-1	CASSQDPGLAGNTQYF	TGCGCCAGCAGCCAAGATCCGGGACTAGCGGGTAATACGCAGTATTTT
TRBJ1-2	TRBD1	-	TRBV6-1	CASTRDRAPNYGYTF	TGTGCCAGCACCCGTGACAGGGCCCCGAACTATGGCTACACCTTC
TRBJ2-5	TRBD2	once	TRBV9	CASSVDAGAGETQYF	TGTGCCAGCAGCGTAGACGCGGGAGCGGGGGAGACCCAGTACTTC
TRBJ2-7	TRBD2	once	TRBV27	CASSLTGTSGVPSHEQYF	TGTGCCAGCAGTTTAACCGGGACTAGCGGGGTACCGAGTCACGAGCAGTACTTC
TRBJ1-1	-	-	TRBV9	CASSVVVRVTEAFF	TGTGCCAGCAGCGTAGTGGTCAGGGTCACTGAAGCTTTCTTT
TRBJ1-2	-	-	TRBV6-6	CASTPGNYGYPF	TGTGCCAGCACTCCGGGGAACTATGGCTACCCCTTC
TRBJ2-7	TRBD2	-	TRBV5-4	CASSREGREQYF	TGTGCCAGCAGTCGGGAGGGCCGTGAGCAGTACTTC
TRBJ2-7	-	-	TRBV11-3	CASSLDHNRWAYEQYF	TGTGCCAGCAGCTTAGATCACAACAGGTGGGCCTACGAGCAGTACTTC
TRBJ2-7	TRBD1	-	TRBV7-8	CASSEPTGPNEQYF	TGTGCCAGCAGCGAACCGACAGGGCCCAACGAGCAGTACTTC
TRBJ2-2	TRBD1	-	TRBV18	CASSPRTGTNTGELFF	TGTGCCAGCTCACCGCGGACAGGAACAAACACCGGGGAGCTGTTTTTT
TRBJ2-7	TRBD2	-	TRBV29-1	CSASLMGLAGVQQYF	TGCAGCGCGTCACTAATGGGACTAGCGGGAGTACAGCAGTACTTC
TRBJ2-1	TRBD2	once	TRBV27	CASSYTISGRNNEQFF	TGTGCCAGCAGTTACACGATTAGCGGGAGGAACAATGAGCAGTTCTTC
TRBJ1-2	-	-	TRBV9	CASSDFYRPYGYTF	TGTGCCAGCAGCGACTTTTACAGACCCTATGGCTACACCTTC
TRBJ2-3	TRBD1	-	TRBV6-5	CASSYSRDRTDTQYF	TGTGCCAGCAGTTACTCCCGGGACAGAACAGATACGCAGTATTTT
TRBJ1-5	-	-	TRBV30	CAWSAKRGQPQHF	TGTGCCTGGAGTGCCAAGCGGGGGCAGCCCCAGCATTTT
TRBJ2-1	-	-	TRBV28	CASSFQSVSYNEQFF	TGTGCCAGCAGTTTTCAGTCCGTATCCTACAATGAGCAGTTCTTC
TRBJ2-7	-	once	TRBV28	CASSSQQGLYEQYF	TGTGCCAGCAGTTCCCAACAGGGCTTGTACGAGCAGTACTTC
TRBJ1-2	TRBD1	-	TRBV30	CAWSPGQGLGGYTF	TGTGCCTGGAGCCCGGGACAGGGTTTGGGTGGCTACACCTTC
TRBJ1-1	TRBD1	once	TRBV19	CASSQGGTWNTEAFF	TGTGCCAGTAGCCAAGGGGGCACCTGGAACACTGAAGCTTTCTTT